A single sample is the source of the 12 T cell receptor beta chains below, sequenced in a study of T cell repertoires in cytomegalovirus infection. Their specific antigens are unknown. TCRdb recomputed calls from the reads with MiXCR, one row per CDR3 protein. Of about 340,000 distinct CDR3 sequences in the sample, just under 30% were seen once. Sequenced here: cultured PBMCs, sampled from culture after CMV antigen stimulation. Receptor source: a human donor in good health (CMV status not recorded). Some clones in this sample may be carry-over from other donors' samples.

The sample holds many counts of this clonotype. The chain carries TRBV11-3 and TRBJ2-1; D is uncertain. The CDR3 extends over 12 amino acids. The germline V and J ends were trimmed by 5 bases and 5 bases, with 7 bases remaining between them. CDR1 is SGHNT, CDR2 YENEEA, per germline. The CDR3 bases are TGTGCCAGCAGCGGATGGGACAATGAGCAGTTCTTC. This translates into CASSGWDNEQFF.

The V call is TRBV6-1, the J call TRBJ2-1; D perhaps matches TRBD2 (5 bases). Trimming pared 7 bases from V and 5 bases from J, leaving 6 bases between. The germline V gene has CDR1 MNHNS and CDR2 SASEGT. The length of the CDR3 is 11 residues. The CDR3 DNA reads TGTGCCAGCACGGGGAACAATGAGCAGTTCTTC. Its translation: CASTGNNEQFF.

The V gene is TRBV7-2, the J gene TRBJ2-1, with TRBD2 matching 12 bases. There are 14 residues in the CDR3. Germline V gene data show CDR1 as SGHTA and CDR2 as FQGNSA. The junction had 2 bases not matched to a gene; V was cut back by 1 base and J by 10 bases. The CDR3, as DNA: TGTGCCAGCAGCTTAGTAGGACTAGCGGGAGAGCAGTTCTTC. The encoded protein is CASSLVGLAGEQFF.

This sequence joins TRBV4-2 and TRBJ2-1, with 11 bases fitting TRBD2. The V gene end was trimmed by 1 base and the J gene end by 10 bases; junction bases not matched to a gene: 9. CDR3 size: 16 residues. Per the germline V gene, CDR1 is LGHNA and CDR2 is YNFKEQ. DNA of the CDR3: TGTGCCAGCAGCCAAGGGGGTAGCGGGGGGGCCGAGGAGCAGTTCTTC. This sequence encodes CASSQGGSGGAEEQFF.

This chain uses TRBV24-1 with TRBJ2-3; the D call may be TRBD1 or TRBD2 (6 bases each). There are 15 residues in the CDR3. The germline gives CDR1 KGHDR, CDR2 SFDVKD. V gave up 3 bases and J gave up 2 bases, with 11 bases separating them. Written as DNA, the CDR3 is TGTGCCACCAGTGATGCGGGACACTCCACAGATACGCAGTATTTT. As protein: CATSDAGHSTDTQYF.

This clonotype was detected a few times. V gene TRBV6-6 combines with J gene TRBJ2-4, with TRBD2 identical over 9 bases. The J segment lost 6 bases and the V segment lost 8 bases, leaving 2 bases of the junction unmatched. Per the germline V gene, CDR1 is MNHNY and CDR2 is SVGAGI (reference sequence). The CDR3 is 12 residues long. CDR3 in amino acids: CASGSGRNIQYF. The CDR3 nucleotides read TGTGCCAGCGGTAGCGGGAGAAACATTCAGTACTTC.

V and J are TRBV27 and TRBJ1-1; D remains unclear. There are 13 residues in the CDR3. Germline-derived CDR1 and CDR2 are MNHEY and SMNVEV (reference sequence). Trimming removed 1 base at V and 1 base at J, with 4 bases between. CDR3: CASSLWRNTEAFF. DNA of the CDR3: TGTGCCAGCAGTTTATGGAGGAACACTGAAGCTTTCTTT.

This chain connects TRBV6-1 to TRBJ1-5; D is unclear. The CDR3 covers 15 residues. Germline-derived CDR1 and CDR2 are MNHNS and SASEGT. The V gene lost 3 bases and the J gene lost 1 base, with 10 bases spanning the gap. CDR3 loop: CASSEESSSNQPQHF. In nucleotides, the CDR3 is TGTGCCAGCAGTGAGGAGAGCTCAAGCAATCAGCCCCAGCATTTT.

The rearrangement uses TRBV29-1 and TRBJ1-1; possibly TRBD1 for D (5 bases). CDR1 is SQVTM and CDR2 is ANQGSEA in the germline V gene. The CDR3 consists of 16 residues. V was shortened by 5 bases and J by 1 base, with 20 bases between the two germline ends. The CDR3 here is CSVLMRGLTANTEAFF. DNA for the CDR3: TGCAGCGTTCTCATGCGGGGTCTGACAGCGAACACTGAAGCTTTCTTT.

V is TRBV5-6 and J is TRBJ2-5; a weak D match, TRBD1 (6 bases). Trimming left V 0 bases short and J 6 bases short, with 15 bases between. The germline gives CDR1 SGHDT, CDR2 YYEEEE. The CDR3 length is 15 residues. The CDR3 loop is CASSLGQPQGKTQYF. For the CDR3, the DNA is TGTGCCAGCAGCTTGGGACAGCCCCAGGGGAAGACCCAGTACTTC.

As for this clonotype: With a much larger clone just one base away, this may be a read error. This chain links TRBV7-2 with TRBJ2-3, with no clear D. Deletions cut 2 bases from V and 2 bases from J, with 2 bases between. This CDR3 is 12 amino acids long. The germline V gene has CDR1 SGHTA and CDR2 FQGNSA. For the CDR3, the DNA is TGTGCCAGCAGCTTATACACAGATACGCAGTATTTT. It codes for CASSLYTDTQYF.

The CDR3 spells CASSSTSGSAEQYF. DNA for the CDR3: TGCGCCAGCAGCTCGACTAGCGGCTCAGCGGAGCAGTACTTC. The V and J genes are TRBV5-1 and TRBJ2-7; 9 positions agree with TRBD2. This CDR3 has 14 residues. J lost 7 bases, V lost 3 bases, and 8 bases had no gene match. Germline V gene lookup returns CDR1 SGHRS and CDR2 YFSETQ.